This TCR beta chain came from a study of T cells expressing NK-cell markers. Points from the study as a whole: A range of about 1.0-8% of CD8+ T cells consisted of dominant NKG2C+ clonotypes in several donors. Once again these clonotypes came out on top in the CD3+CD56-NKG2C+ fraction of four donors.

In regard to this clonotype: Its antigen is unidentified.

TCRdb re-called the 5' RACE reads; every CDR3 protein appears as one record, without DNA. Its table lists about 380,000 distinct CDR3 sequences. CDR1 is SNHLY and CDR2 is FYNNEI in the germline V gene. The CDR3 totals 14 residues. This chain uses TRBV2 with TRBJ2-4; TCRdb calls TRBD1, which cannot be checked without DNA. The sequence came from a man aged 18-70 years in good health. The sequenced material came from blood T cells: a sorted CD56 or NKG2C T cell subset, CD4+ or CD8+ T cells, or bulk PBMC T cells (not recorded which). The CDR3 sequence: CASSVLSGKNIQYF.